The 8 T cell receptor beta chains in this list originate from one sample, sequenced in a study of cytomegalovirus exposure and HLA in healthy donors. With 60 Vbeta and 13 Jbeta primers, the PCR was carried out. Produced via immunoSEQ multiplex PCR; TCRdb's table is partial and in-frame only. The table has 100,000 to 150,000 clones, around three quarters seen once; the top ten hold 0.95% to 1.5%. Sequencing was done on a sample of PBMCs. The source of these receptors is a female donor in good health and CMV-seronegative.

This clone was seen a handful of times. The rearrangement joins TRBV18 to TRBJ2-1, with D perhaps TRBD2 (6 bases). CDR1 and CDR2 from the germline V gene are KGHSH and LQKENI. The CDR3 extends over 17 amino acids. The V and J ends lost 3 bases and 8 bases respectively, with 23 bases between them. The CDR3 spells CASSPRASAYPGDEQFF. In nucleotides, the CDR3 is TGTGCCAGCTCACCCCGTGCTAGCGCCTACCCGGGGGATGAGCAGTTCTTC.

The gene calls are TRBV21-1 and TRBJ1-4. TRBV21-1 is a pseudogene segment. The CDR3 spans 16 residues. CDR3 DNA sequence: TGTGCCAGCAGTAGTTCGGTCGGTACTAATGAAGGAAAACTGTTTTTT. This sequence encodes CASSSSVGTNEGKLFF.

The chain recombines TRBV4-1 with TRBJ1-6; maybe TRBD1 (6 bases). CDR3 length: 15 amino acids. Per germline, CDR1 MGHRA and CDR2 YSYEKL. The V end was cut by 1 base, the J end by 7 bases, with 11 bases between. The CDR3 nucleotides read TGCGCCAGCAGCCAAGGTCGGGGGGCAAATTCACCCCTCCACTTT. Translating it yields CASSQGRGANSPLHF.

This clone was counted between two and nine times. The same CDR3 can be traced to other DNA sequences in this sample. The V gene is TRBV28, the J gene TRBJ2-7, with 7 positions matching TRBD1. Germline V gene data show CDR1 as MDHEN and CDR2 as SYDVKM. The CDR3 has 15 amino acids. Trimming cost V 6 bases and J 2 bases; bases outside gene matches: 10. The CDR3 sequence is CASSLGAGGTYEQYF. CDR3 nucleotides: TGTGCCAGCAGCCTAGGGGCAGGGGGTACCTACGAGCAGTACTTC.

The chain carries TRBV7-8 and TRBJ2-5; 13 bases line up with TRBD2. The CDR3 is 17 residues long. Trimming at V came to 5 bases and at J to 5 bases, leaving 11 bases not matched to a gene. The germline V gene has CDR1 SGHVS and CDR2 FQNEAQ. CDR3 bases: TGTGCCAGCAGCAGACGGACTAGCGGGGGCCGACGGGAGACCCAGTACTTC. Translation: CASSRRTSGGRRETQYF.

The CDR3 nucleotides read TGTGCCACCTGGCGGCAGGGAGGCTTCTATAATTCACCCCTCCACTTT. As protein: CATWRQGGFYNSPLHF. V gene TRBV28 combines with J gene TRBJ1-6, with D possibly matching TRBD1 (5 bases). This CDR3 comprises 16 residues. V was clipped by 10 bases and J by 3 bases, with 19 bases between them. Per germline, CDR1 MDHEN and CDR2 SYDVKM.

Details on this clone: This sample includes further DNA sequences coding for the same CDR3. The chain combines TRBV25-1 with TRBJ1-1; D unresolved. CDR1 is MGHDK and CDR2 is SYGVNS in the germline V gene. Between the trimmed V and J ends, which lost 4 bases and 14 bases, there was a span of 26 bases. This CDR3 comprises 15 residues. The CDR3, as DNA: TGTGCCAGCAGTGGATCGTATGTCGGAGGTCAAGGAGCCTTCTTT. The encoded protein is CASSGSYVGGQGAFF.

This clone was observed a single time. The chain recombines TRBV27 with TRBJ2-5; 15 bases fit TRBD2. The CDR3 is made up of 19 amino acids. Trimming took 0 bases from V and 2 from J; bases not matched to a gene: 7. Germline V lookup: CDR1 MNHEY, CDR2 SMNVEV (reference sequence). Here the CDR3 reads CASSLSIGTSGRRQETQYF. The DNA of the CDR3 is TGTGCCAGCAGTTTATCGATCGGGACTAGCGGGAGGCGACAAGAGACCCAGTACTTC.